The entry below describes one T cell receptor (beta chain). The data are from a study of blood T cell repertoires in COVID-19. The wider study: Acute and convalescent COVID-19 specimens originated in the United States, Italy and Spain. Sample material is recorded as cDNA or gDNA derived from T cells, B-cell-depleted T cells, or PBMCs.

Libraries were prepared by immunoSEQ multiplex PCR; TCRdb keeps only in-frame clonotypes and omits some of them. The sample lists 150,000 to 200,000 clones, over 75% occurring once. The germline gives CDR1 LNHDA, CDR2 SQIVND (reference sequence). This CDR3 spans 13 amino acids. V was trimmed by 7 bases and J by 3 bases, leaving 11 bases between them. Specimen: peripheral blood. This clonotype originated in a man aged 65 to 79 with acute or convalescent COVID-19. The chain uses TRBV19 and TRBJ2-3; TRBD2 is a possible D gene (6 bases). DNA for the CDR3: TGTGCCAGTAACCCCGGGAGAACAGATACGCAGTATTTT. It encodes CASNPGRTDTQYF.